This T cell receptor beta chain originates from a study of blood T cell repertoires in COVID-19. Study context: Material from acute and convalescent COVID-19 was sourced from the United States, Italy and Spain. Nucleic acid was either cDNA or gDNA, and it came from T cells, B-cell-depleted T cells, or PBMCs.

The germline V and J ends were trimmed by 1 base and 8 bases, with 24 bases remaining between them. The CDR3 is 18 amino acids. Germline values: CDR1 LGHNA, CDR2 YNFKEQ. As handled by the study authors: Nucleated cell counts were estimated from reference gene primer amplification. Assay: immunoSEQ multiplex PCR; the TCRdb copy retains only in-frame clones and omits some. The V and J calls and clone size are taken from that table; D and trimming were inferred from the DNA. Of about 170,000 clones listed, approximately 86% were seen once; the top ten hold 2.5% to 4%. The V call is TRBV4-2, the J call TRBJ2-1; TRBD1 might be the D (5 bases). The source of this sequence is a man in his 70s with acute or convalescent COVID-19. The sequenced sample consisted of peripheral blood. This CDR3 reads CASSQVSGVRVGSDEQFF. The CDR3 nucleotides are TGTGCCAGCAGCCAAGTATCAGGTGTCAGGGTCGGATCAGATGAGCAGTTCTTC.